These T cell receptor beta chains were read from a single sample in a study of blood T cells in healthy people across ages. TCRdb independently ran MiXCR on the 5' RACE reads; one entry per CDR3 protein. The data show about 730,000 distinct CDR3 sequences, roughly 47% seen once. Sequenced: blood. The source of these receptors is a woman in her fifties or sixties in good health. The CDR3 runs from the conserved cysteine through the conserved F or W. Each record gives: J gene, clone size, V gene, D gene, CDR3 DNA, CDR3 protein. A D gene is named only where the DNA matches it firmly. The size entry is marked missing in some rows and otherwise reads once, few, many or a size class.

TRBJ1-6 - TRBV7-2 - TGTGCCAGCAGCGCCAGTGGCCGAGGCCCAAGCTCACCCCTCCACTTT CASSASGRGPSSPLHF
TRBJ2-5 - TRBV20-1 TRBD2 TGCAGTGCTAGAGGACTAGCGCACTACCAAGAGACCCAGTACTTC CSARGLAHYQETQYF
TRBJ2-1 - TRBV19 - TGTGCCAGTAGTATAGATCGGAGCGCAACCTACAATGAGCAGTTCTTC CASSIDRSATYNEQFF
TRBJ2-7 - TRBV7-2 TRBD2 TGTGCCAGCAGCTCTCGACTAGCGGGAGTCCTCCCGTCGCTCGAGCAGTACTTC CASSSRLAGVLPSLEQYF
TRBJ2-1 - TRBV15 - TGTGCCACCAGCACGATCGGAGGACCTTTTTACAATGAGCAGTTCTTC CATSTIGGPFYNEQFF
TRBJ2-1 many TRBV29-1 - TGCAGCGTTGAACCGGGAGCAGGGGATGAGCAGTTCTTC CSVEPGAGDEQFF
TRBJ2-2 - TRBV7-2 - TGTGCCAGCAGCTTATCCCTAGCGTCGAACACCGGGGAGCTGTTTTTT CASSLSLASNTGELFF
TRBJ2-2 - TRBV5-1 TRBD1 TGCGCCGGCAGGGACAGGGACACCGGGGAGCTGTTTTTT CAGRDRDTGELFF
TRBJ1-6 few TRBV20-1 TRBD1 TGCAGTGCTAGCCGGGACAGCTCCTATAATTCACCCCTCCACTTT CSASRDSSYNSPLHF
TRBJ1-2 once TRBV20-1 - TGCAGTGCCCCACGGGCCAGGGGACCCAATGGCTACACCTTC CSAPRARGPNGYTF
TRBJ2-7 - TRBV29-1 TRBD1 TGCAGCGTTTCAGGGGGCCAATCCCCCTACGAGCAGTACTTC CSVSGGQSPYEQYF
TRBJ2-7 - TRBV6-1 TRBD2 TGTGCCAGCAGGGATGGGGGGGGTCTGTCCCTCTACGAGCAGTACTTC CASRDGGGLSLYEQYF
TRBJ2-5 few TRBV6-5 TRBD2 TGTGCCAGCAGACAGACTAGCGGGAGTACTGAGACCCAGTACTTC CASRQTSGSTETQYF
TRBJ2-5 - TRBV28 TRBD2 TGTGCCAGCAGGCGGGGGACTAGCCGCGATGAGCAGTACTTC CASRRGTSRDEQYF
TRBJ2-5 few TRBV20-1 TRBD2 TGCAGTGCTAAGCGGGAGAAGACCCAGTACTTC CSAKREKTQYF
TRBJ2-4 few TRBV27 - TGTGCCAGCAGCCAAACTCCGGGCCGAGGAATTCAGTACTTC CASSQTPGRGIQYF
TRBJ1-1 - TRBV28 - TGTGCCAGCAGCCAAACAGAGACTGGGGCAACTGAAGCTTTCTTT CASSQTETGATEAFF
TRBJ2-1 few TRBV27 - TGTGCCAGCAGTTTAAACAGGGCCTACAATGAGCAGTTCTTC CASSLNRAYNEQFF
TRBJ2-7 - TRBV5-1 TRBD1 TGCGCCAGCAGCTCCGGGACAGGCCGCTCCGAGCAGTACTTC CASSSGTGRSEQYF
TRBJ2-3 - TRBV9 - TGTGCCAGCAGCGTAGTTCAAGGATGGGGCACAGATACGCAGTATTTT CASSVVQGWGTDTQYF
TRBJ2-1 few TRBV6-5 TRBD2 TGTGCCAGCACTTATAGCGGGGGGGCAAATGAGCAGTTCTTC CASTYSGGANEQFF
TRBJ1-2 - TRBV12-3/TRBV12-4 - TGTGCCAGCAGTCCCGCTGATGGGACCTCCTATGGCTACACCTTC CASSPADGTSYGYTF
TRBJ2-3 - TRBV20-1 TRBD2 TGCAGTGCTAGAGAAGAGGGGACTAGCGGAGGCCTATTGGGAACAGATACGCAGTATTTT CSAREEGTSGGLLGTDTQYF
TRBJ2-4 - TRBV20-1 - TGCAGTGCTAGAGTGCCGGGTTCGGCCAAAAACATTCAGTACTTC CSARVPGSAKNIQYF
TRBJ2-7 - TRBV10-3 TRBD2 TGTGCCACCCTGGCTAGCGGGAGTCACGAGCAGTACTTC CATLASGSHEQYF
TRBJ2-7 - TRBV20-1 - TGCAGTGCTAGAGATATTGTGGGGCTTTACGAGCAGTACTTC CSARDIVGLYEQYF
TRBJ2-4 - TRBV4-3 TRBD2 TGCGCCAGCAGCCAAGGAGCGGGGGGAAGTGGTGAGCAGTACTTC CASSQGAGGSGEQYF
TRBJ2-5 few TRBV3-1 TRBD2 TGTGCCAGCAGCCATCGCAGGACTAGCGGGGGCCAAGAGACCCAGTACTTC CASSHRRTSGGQETQYF
TRBJ2-2 - TRBV9 - TGTGCCAGCAGCGTAGCTACAAGTGCGAACACCGGGGAGCTGTTTTTT CASSVATSANTGELFF
TRBJ2-5 - TRBV12-3/TRBV12-4 - TGTGCCAGCAGTAGGACACTGGATGAGACCCAGTACTTC CASSRTLDETQYF
TRBJ2-4 - TRBV7-6 - TGTGCCAGCAGCCCAGGACCCGAAAACATTCAGTACTTC CASSPGPENIQYF
TRBJ2-5 - TRBV7-2 - TGTGCCAGCAGCTTAGTTGACCAGGGGGGCCAAGAGACCCAGTACTTC CASSLVDQGGQETQYF